These 5 T cell receptor beta chains originate from one sample sequenced in a study of cytomegalovirus exposure and HLA in healthy donors (dated by TCRdb to 2017 to 2019). The library was prepared using the immunoSEQ multiplex PCR assay. TCRdb re-hosts the immuneACCESS table, in-frame sequences only. Its copies lack some clones; in the studies checked, an unresolved V gene accounts for under half of them, and the cause for the rest is not known. Here the sample has 150,000 or so clones; 86% occur a single time. The top ten hold around 24% of the sample. Sequenced sample: PBMCs. These receptors were obtained from a man aged 18 to 30 in good health and CMV-seropositive.

The rearrangement joins TRBV7-9 to TRBJ2-3, with 15 bases aligning to TRBD2. Germline-derived CDR1 and CDR2 are SEHNR and FQNEAQ (reference sequence). Trimming removed 2 bases from V and 11 bases from J; junction bases left unmatched: 8. CDR3 length: 16 residues. The CDR3 here is CASSLTPGLAGGQQYF. The DNA for the CDR3 is TGTGCCAGCAGCTTAACTCCGGGACTAGCGGGAGGACAGCAGTATTTT.

This sequence joins TRBV18 and TRBJ1-6; possible D gene TRBD1, 6 bases. Trimming removed 3 bases at V and 5 bases at J, with 14 bases between. Germline CDR1 is KGHSH and CDR2 is LQKENI. The CDR3 extends over 16 amino acids. The CDR3 bases are TGTGCCAGCTCACCGAGACGGGGGGCGGATAATTCACCCCTCCACTTT. It encodes CASSPRRGADNSPLHF.

V gene TRBV13 combines with J gene TRBJ2-7; 11 bases match TRBD2. The CDR3 has 16 amino acids. The J segment lost 1 base and the V segment lost 3 bases, leaving 5 bases of the junction unmatched. Per the germline V gene, CDR1 is PRHDT and CDR2 is FYEKMQ (reference sequence). For the CDR3, the DNA is TGTGCCAGCAGCTTTTGGACTAGCGGGTTGTCCTACGAGCAGTACTTC. It yields the protein CASSFWTSGLSYEQYF.

As concerns this clone: One end of the junction does not line up with germline, which may come from a read error. This sequence joins TRBV6-6 and TRBJ1-1; D gene unclear. CDR3 length: 11 residues. Germline V CDR1 and CDR2: MNHNY, SVGAGI (reference sequence). CDR3 DNA sequence: TGTGCCAGCAGTTACGACACTGAGGCTTTCTTT. Protein: CASSYDTEAFF.

The CDR3, as DNA: TGTGCCAGCAGCTCCAGGCCCCGACAGGGGGCCAACTCTGAAGCTTTCTTT. It translates to CASSSRPRQGANSEAFF. V and J are TRBV11-1 and TRBJ1-1; TRBD1 agrees at 10 bases. J was trimmed by 6 bases and V by 4 bases; bases with no gene match: 14. Germline CDR1 SGHAT, CDR2 FQDESV (reference sequence). The CDR3 totals 17 residues.